The TCR beta chain described here comes from a study of CD8 T cells in Susac syndrome (dated by TCRdb to about 2019). With respect to the entire study: Of the Susac syndrome patients who were sequenced, under ten were in clinical remission while more than five had clinically active disease. At blood withdrawal, Susac syndrome patients were therapy-naive, treated with corticosteroids (with IVIg additionally given to some), or treated with IVIg alone. Whether CD8+ T cell activation and differentiation in Susac syndrome was antigen driven was tested using repertoire sequencing. Paper-wide results and their limitations: The number of individuals in the TCR sequencing and HLA analysis was acknowledged as relatively small. The CD4+ T cell repertoire of patients with Susac syndrome showed no detectable clonal expansion.

Peripheral blood CD8+ and CD4+ T cells from healthy donors, Susac syndrome patients and multiple sclerosis patients were profiled by high-throughput TCR beta sequencing. The Susac syndrome patients fulfilled recently defined diagnostic criteria for definite or probable disease. Bulk CD8+ and CD4+ T cells were purified by magnetic negative isolation, while CD8+ TEMRA cells were enriched using FACS. Blood was collected in EDTA tubes and processed within 24 hours, with PBMCs isolated through density gradient centrifugation. PBMCs intended for TCR sequencing were frozen in liquid nitrogen and were later thawed in a 37 degrees C water bath. The sorted or isolated CD4+, CD8+ and CD8+ TEMRA cells had a purity of 90% or higher. Comments on this clonotype: Its antigen remains unidentified. No qualities accompany the bases; no much larger clone lies one base away.

RNA was extracted with the RNeasy kit and roughly 0.45 to 1 ug was reverse transcribed using random hexamers. TCR beta CDR3 regions were amplified with the immunoSEQ multiplex PCR assay covering 54 Vbeta and 13 Jbeta segments. To correct PCR amplification bias, a synthetic template baseline was used for both primer optimization and computational correction. As for the original processing: Reads were annotated to V, D and J genes according to IMGT and were analyzed with immunoSEQ Analyzer, with only productive sequences retained. Clonality was computed as one minus Shannon entropy normalized by log2 of the number of productive unique sequences. Public and private clones were assessed among the 100 most prevalent clones of each patient and control. Susac-specific clones were defined as absent from healthy and MS cohorts, around 970 published viral clones and other ImmuneACCESS disease sequences. The raw public data were reprocessed by TCRdb itself: fastp quality trimming at Q25, MiXCR clonotype calling, in-frame beta chains only. CDR3 protein sequences are deduplicated, and each keeps its most common genes and DNA. These V and J calls are TCRdb output, not the study's own analysis. In this sample the table shows about 190,000 distinct CDR3 sequences, approximately 94% of which occur a single time. The ten most abundant clones make up 0.098% of the sample.

CDR1 LGHNA and CDR2 YNFKEQ were looked up in the germline V gene. Cut back by 3 bases and 10 bases, the V and J ends lie 12 bases apart. Taken from cysteine to phenylalanine, the CDR3 has 13 residues. Only CDR3 DNA is held: 39 bases, read in frame from base 1. The clonotype originates from a human donor with Susac syndrome. Sequenced material: CD4+ T cells from PBMCs. Recombination joined TRBV4-2 with TRBJ2-2, with no reliable assignment of the D segment. The CDR3 region: CASSQESGLELFF. The DNA reads TGTGCCAGCAGCCAGGAGAGTGGGTTGGAGCTGTTTTTT.